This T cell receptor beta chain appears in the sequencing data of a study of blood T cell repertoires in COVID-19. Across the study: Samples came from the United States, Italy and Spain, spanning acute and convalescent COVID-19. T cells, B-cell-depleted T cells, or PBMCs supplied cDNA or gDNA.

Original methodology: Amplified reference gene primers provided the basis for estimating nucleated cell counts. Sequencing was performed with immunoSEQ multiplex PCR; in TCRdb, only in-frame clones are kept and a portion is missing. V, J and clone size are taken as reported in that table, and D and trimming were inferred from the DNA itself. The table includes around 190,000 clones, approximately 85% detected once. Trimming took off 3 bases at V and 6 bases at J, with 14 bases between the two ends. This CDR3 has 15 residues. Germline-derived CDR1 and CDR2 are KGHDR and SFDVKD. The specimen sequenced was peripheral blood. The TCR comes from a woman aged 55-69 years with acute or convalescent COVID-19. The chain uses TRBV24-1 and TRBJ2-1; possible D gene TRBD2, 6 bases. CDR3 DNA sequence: TGTGCCACCAGTGATAGGGGACTTCGAACCAATGAGCAGTTCTTC. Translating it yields CATSDRGLRTNEQFF.